This T cell receptor (beta chain) was sequenced during a study of regulatory T cells in long-lasting Graves disease. Specified time point: newly diagnosed GD, antithyroid drugs for less than 3 months. The TCR library was prepared using RNA isolated from PBMCs. This CDR3 spans 15 amino acids. V dropped 2 bases and J dropped 2; count of bases not matched to a gene: 3. Germline V gives CDR1 LNHDA, CDR2 SQIVND (reference sequence). Combining iRepertoire HTBI primers with Arm-PCR of CDR3 regions, the authors built TCR beta libraries. TCRdb re-called the multiplex PCR reads through MiXCR, storing one row per CDR3 protein. This sample has about 400,000 distinct CDR3 sequences, with about a sixth found just once. These data also featured in a second study, about T cells in Graves' hyperthyroidism and ophthalmopathy.

The sample here was peripheral blood mononuclear cells (PBMCs), taken at new diagnosis, from a patient treated with antithyroid drugs. The source is a woman between 18 and 29 years old with Graves disease. This chain joins TRBV19 and TRBJ2-3; 8 bases match TRBD2. CDR3 bases: TGTGCCAGTAGTATAAGAGCGGGAGCCACAGATACGCAGTATTTT. Translated, it gives CASSIRAGATDTQYF.